This entry lists 6 T cell receptor beta chains sequenced from one sample in a study of blood T cells in healthy people across ages. A sample-barcoded 5' primer and a J-beta primer mix were used in a second PCR of about 6 to 11 cycles. MiXCR, applied by TCRdb to the 5' RACE reads, yields one record per CDR3 protein. The sample has more than 700,000 distinct CDR3 sequences, 46% seen once. Sample: blood. These receptors came from an older man in good health.

The rearrangement links TRBV7-2 to TRBJ2-1; D call uncertain. The CDR3 is made up of 14 amino acids. The V gene lost 5 bases and the J gene lost 6 bases, with 14 bases spanning the gap. Germline values: CDR1 SGHTA, CDR2 FQGNSA. The CDR3 here is CASSVGRSGNEQFF. CDR3 in DNA: TGTGCCAGCAGCGTAGGAAGGTCGGGCAATGAGCAGTTCTTC.

This clonotype was observed a few times. The chain recombines TRBV7-9 with TRBJ2-7; D unclear. The CDR3 runs to 13 residues. Trimming cost V 5 bases and J 4 bases, with 12 bases left between them. Germline V CDR1 and CDR2: SEHNR, FQNEAQ (reference sequence). In nucleotides, the CDR3 is TGTGCCAGCAGCGCGAATTTTGTGTACGAGCAGTACTTC. The encoded protein is CASSANFVYEQYF.

The gene calls are TRBV7-9 and TRBJ2-1, with 9 bases aligning to TRBD2. V was clipped by 3 bases and J by 8 bases; unmatched bases: 5. The germline V gene has CDR1 SEHNR and CDR2 FQNEAQ (reference sequence). The CDR3 runs 14 residues. The CDR3 spells CASSFSGGWDEQFF. DNA for the CDR3: TGTGCCAGCAGCTTTAGCGGGGGTTGGGATGAGCAGTTCTTC.

This clonotype has at least ten counts. This sequence may be a read error, since a much larger clone differs from it by one base. The chain combines TRBV30 with TRBJ2-7; no definite D call. This CDR3 is built from 14 residues. The V gene lost 5 bases and the J gene lost 0 bases, with 14 bases spanning the gap. Looked up from germline, CDR1 is GTSNPN and CDR2 is SVGIG (reference sequence). CDR3 in amino acids: CAWAPLGSSYEQYF. The CDR3 DNA follows: TGTGCCTGGGCCCCCCTTGGCAGCTCCTACGAGCAGTACTTC. Supplemented by reference TRBV30 and TRBJ2-7, the full variable domain reads SQTIHQWPATLVQPVGSPLSLECTVEGTSNPNLYWYRQAAGRGLQLLFYSVGIGQISSEVPQNLSASRPQDRQFILSSKKLLLSDSGFYLCAWAPLGSSYEQYFGPGTRLTVT.

The chain carries TRBV7-3 and TRBJ2-4; D is ambiguous. The length of the CDR3 is 17 residues. V was shortened by 1 base and J by 0 bases, with 13 bases between the two germline ends. Germline-derived CDR1 and CDR2 are SGHTA and FQGTGA. The CDR3 nucleotides read TGTGCCAGCAGCTTAATTGTCGGGCCTTTAGCCAAAAACATTCAGTACTTC. This translates into CASSLIVGPLAKNIQYF.

This clonotype occurred many times. A much bigger clone sits one base away, suggesting this may be a read error. The DNA for the CDR3 is TGTGCCAGCAGCCCTAAGACAGGGGGCAAAGTTGACGAGCAGTACTTC. This gives the protein CASSPKTGGKVDEQYF. The chain recombines TRBV7-2 with TRBJ2-7; 10 bases line up with TRBD1. Germline CDR1 and CDR2: SGHTA and FQGNSA. The ends lost 5 bases at V and 5 bases at J; junction bases unmatched: 12. This CDR3 has 16 amino acids.